This T cell receptor (beta chain) was captured in a study of cytomegalovirus exposure and HLA in healthy donors. The wider study: Findings of an earlier analysis included about 100 million unique TCR beta sequences from 180 million or so T cells.

In regard to this clone: Antigen: not known.

Study results and caveats: A later analysis reportedly identified an Asian-associated ancestry cluster as carrying fewer N-insertions than the 666-donor mean.

PCR used 60 Vbeta primers and 13 Jbeta primers. In the authors' workflow: Later, roughly 77 million unique TCR beta chains were counted in an analysis, and 10 million to 12 million of them were shared. Profiled with immunoSEQ multiplex PCR; TCRdb holds only in-frame clones, not every one. The DNA gave D and trimming, while V, J and clone size come from that table. The table has 79,000 or so clones, 60% to 85% seen once; the top ten hold roughly 22%. This TCR derives from a woman aged 40 to 55 in good health and CMV-seropositive. The sequenced sample was PBMCs.

This CDR3 is CASSVVQQGELFF. Written as DNA, the CDR3 is TGTGCCAGCAGTGTGGTCCAGCAGGGTGAACTGTTTTTT. This chain uses TRBV6-5 with TRBJ2-2, with D possibly being TRBD1 (5 bases). CDR3 length: 13 amino acids. V lost 5 bases to trimming and J lost 14 bases, with 18 bases between them. From germline, CDR1 is MNHEY and CDR2 SVGAGI.